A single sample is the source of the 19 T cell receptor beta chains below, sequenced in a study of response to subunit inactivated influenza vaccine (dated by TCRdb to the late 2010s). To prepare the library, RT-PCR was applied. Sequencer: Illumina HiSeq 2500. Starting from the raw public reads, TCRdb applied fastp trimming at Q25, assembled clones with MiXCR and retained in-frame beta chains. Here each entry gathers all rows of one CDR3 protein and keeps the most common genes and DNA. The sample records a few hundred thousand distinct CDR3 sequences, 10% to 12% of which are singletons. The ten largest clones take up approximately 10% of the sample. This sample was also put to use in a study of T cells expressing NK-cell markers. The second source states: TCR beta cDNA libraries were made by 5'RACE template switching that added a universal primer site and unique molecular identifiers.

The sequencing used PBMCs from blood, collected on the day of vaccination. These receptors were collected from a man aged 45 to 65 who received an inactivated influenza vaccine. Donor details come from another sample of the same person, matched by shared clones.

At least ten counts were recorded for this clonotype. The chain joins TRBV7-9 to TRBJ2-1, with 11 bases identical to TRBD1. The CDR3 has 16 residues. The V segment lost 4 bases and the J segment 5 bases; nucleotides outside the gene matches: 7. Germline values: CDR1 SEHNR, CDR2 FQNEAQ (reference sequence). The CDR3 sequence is CASSSRDRGFNNEQFF. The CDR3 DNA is TGTGCCAGCAGCTCCCGGGACAGGGGGTTTAACAATGAGCAGTTCTTC. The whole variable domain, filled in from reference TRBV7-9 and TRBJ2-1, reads DTGVSQNPRHKITKRGQNVTFRCDPISEHNRLYWYRQTLGQGPEFLTYFQNEAQLEKSRLLSDRFSAERPKGSFSTLEIQRTEQGDSAMYLCASSSRDRGFNNEQFFGPGTRLTVL.

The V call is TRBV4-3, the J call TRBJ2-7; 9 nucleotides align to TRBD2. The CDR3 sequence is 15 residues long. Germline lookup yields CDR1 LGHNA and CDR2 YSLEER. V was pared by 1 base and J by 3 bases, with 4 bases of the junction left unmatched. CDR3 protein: CASSQAAGGFYEQYF. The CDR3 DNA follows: TGCGCCAGCAGCCAAGCGGCGGGGGGGTTCTACGAGCAGTACTTC.

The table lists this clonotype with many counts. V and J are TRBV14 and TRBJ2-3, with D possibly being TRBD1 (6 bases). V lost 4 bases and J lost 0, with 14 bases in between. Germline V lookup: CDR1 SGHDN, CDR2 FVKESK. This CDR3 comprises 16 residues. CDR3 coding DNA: TGTGCCAGCAGCCCGCGGACAGTTTATAGCACAGATACGCAGTATTTT. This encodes CASSPRTVYSTDTQYF.

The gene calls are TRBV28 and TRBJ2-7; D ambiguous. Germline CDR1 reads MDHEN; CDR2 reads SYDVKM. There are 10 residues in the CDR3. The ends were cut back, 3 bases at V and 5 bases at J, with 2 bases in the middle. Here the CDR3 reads CASSLHEQYF. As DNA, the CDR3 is TGTGCCAGCAGTTTGCACGAGCAGTACTTC. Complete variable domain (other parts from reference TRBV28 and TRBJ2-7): DVKVTQSSRYLVKRTGEKVFLECVQDMDHENMFWYRQDPGLGLRLIYFSYDVKMKEKGDIPEGYSVSREKKERFSLILESASTNQTSMYLCASSLHEQYFGPGTRLTVT.

The CDR3: CASSPQEQSGNTIYF. The CDR3 DNA follows: TGTGCCAGCTCACCACAGGAACAGTCTGGAAACACCATATATTTT. The chain recombines TRBV18 with TRBJ1-3; D is undetermined. This CDR3 is built from 15 residues. Germline CDR1 reads KGHSH; CDR2 reads LQKENI. The germline V and J ends were trimmed by 1 base and 1 base, with 8 bases remaining between them. Using reference TRBV18 and TRBJ1-3 for the parts outside the CDR3, the full variable domain is NAGVMQNPRHLVRRRGQEARLRCSPMKGHSHVYWYRQLPEEGLKFMVYLQKENIIDESGMPKERFSAEFPKEGPSILRIQQVVRGDSAAYFCASSPQEQSGNTIYFGEGSWLTVV.

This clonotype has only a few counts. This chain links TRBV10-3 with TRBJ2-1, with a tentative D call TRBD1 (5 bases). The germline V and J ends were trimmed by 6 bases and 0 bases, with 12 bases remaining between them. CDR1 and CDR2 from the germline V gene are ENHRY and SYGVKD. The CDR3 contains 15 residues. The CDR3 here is CAIRDVTGSYNEQFF. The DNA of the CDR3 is TGTGCCATCAGGGACGTTACAGGCTCCTACAATGAGCAGTTCTTC.

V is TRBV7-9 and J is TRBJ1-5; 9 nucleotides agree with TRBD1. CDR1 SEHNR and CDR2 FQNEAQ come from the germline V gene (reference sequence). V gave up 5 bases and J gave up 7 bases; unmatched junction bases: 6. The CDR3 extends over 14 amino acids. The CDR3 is CASSTGGLSQPQHF. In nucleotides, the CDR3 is TGTGCCAGCAGCACAGGGGGCTTAAGCCAGCCCCAGCATTTT.

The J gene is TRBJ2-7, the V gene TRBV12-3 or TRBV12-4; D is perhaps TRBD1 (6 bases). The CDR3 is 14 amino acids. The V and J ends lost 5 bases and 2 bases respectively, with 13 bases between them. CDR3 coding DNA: TGTGCCAGCAGTCTCCGGGACACGACCTACGAGCAGTACTTC. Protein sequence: CASSLRDTTYEQYF.

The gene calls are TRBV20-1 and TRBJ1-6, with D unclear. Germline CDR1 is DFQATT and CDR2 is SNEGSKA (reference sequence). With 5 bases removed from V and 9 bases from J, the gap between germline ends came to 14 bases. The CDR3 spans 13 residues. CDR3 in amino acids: CSAGVGMGSPLHF. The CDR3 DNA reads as TGCAGTGCTGGGGTGGGGATGGGTTCACCCCTCCACTTT.

CDR3 nucleotides: TGTGCCAGCTCACCACCGATGAATCAAGAGACCCAGTACTTC. Translated, it gives CASSPPMNQETQYF. V is TRBV18 and J is TRBJ2-5; no reliable D call. CDR1 and CDR2 from the germline V gene are KGHSH and LQKENI. The CDR3 length is 14 residues. Deletions cut 0 bases from V and 2 bases from J, with 7 bases between.

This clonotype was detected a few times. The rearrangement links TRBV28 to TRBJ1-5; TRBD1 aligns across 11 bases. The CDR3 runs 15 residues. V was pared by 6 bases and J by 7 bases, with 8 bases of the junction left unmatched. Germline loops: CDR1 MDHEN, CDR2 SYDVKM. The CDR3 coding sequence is TGTGCCAGCAGCAAGGACAGGGGGCAATACCAGCCCCAGCATTTT. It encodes CASSKDRGQYQPQHF.

The CDR3: CASRTRTSGYNEQFF. The CDR3 DNA follows: TGTGCCAGCAGGACAAGGACTAGCGGTTACAATGAGCAGTTCTTC. The rearrangement joins TRBV6-1 to TRBJ2-1, with 10 bases fitting TRBD2. Germline V gene data show CDR1 as MNHNS and CDR2 as SASEGT. V dropped 6 bases and J dropped 4; count of bases not matched to a gene: 6. CDR3 length: 15 residues.

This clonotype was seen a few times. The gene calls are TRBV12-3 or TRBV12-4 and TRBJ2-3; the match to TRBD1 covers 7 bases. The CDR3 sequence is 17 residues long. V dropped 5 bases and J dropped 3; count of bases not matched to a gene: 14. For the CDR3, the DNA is TGTGCCAGCAGTCCGGATACAGGGGTGTTCGTGACAGATACGCAGTATTTT. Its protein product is CASSPDTGVFVTDTQYF.

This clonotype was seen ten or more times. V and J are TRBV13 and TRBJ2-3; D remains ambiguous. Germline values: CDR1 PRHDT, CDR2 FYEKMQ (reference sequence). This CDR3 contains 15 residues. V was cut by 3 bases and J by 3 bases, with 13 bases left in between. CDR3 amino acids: CASSFLWARTDTQYF. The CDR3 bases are TGTGCCAGCAGCTTCCTCTGGGCCAGGACAGATACGCAGTATTTT.

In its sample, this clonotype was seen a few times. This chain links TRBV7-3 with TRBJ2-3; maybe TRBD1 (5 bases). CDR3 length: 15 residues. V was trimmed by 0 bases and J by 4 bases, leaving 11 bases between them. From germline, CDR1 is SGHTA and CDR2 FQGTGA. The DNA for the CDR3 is TGTGCCAGCAGCTTAACGTTCCAGGGCCCAGATACGCAGTATTTT. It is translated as CASSLTFQGPDTQYF.

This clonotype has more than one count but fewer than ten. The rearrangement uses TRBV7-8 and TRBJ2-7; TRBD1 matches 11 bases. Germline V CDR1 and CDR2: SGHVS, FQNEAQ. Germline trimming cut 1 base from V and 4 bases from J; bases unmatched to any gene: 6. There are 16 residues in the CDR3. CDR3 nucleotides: TGTGCCAGCAGCTTAGGCGGGACAGGGGGTAGGTACGAGCAGTACTTC. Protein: CASSLGGTGGRYEQYF.

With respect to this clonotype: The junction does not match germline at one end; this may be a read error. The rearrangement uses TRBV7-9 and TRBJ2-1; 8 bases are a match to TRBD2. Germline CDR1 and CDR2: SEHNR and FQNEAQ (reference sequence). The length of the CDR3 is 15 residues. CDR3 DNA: TGTGCCAGCAGACAACTAGCGGTTCTTTACAATGAGCGGTTCTTC. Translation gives CASRQLAVLYNERFF.

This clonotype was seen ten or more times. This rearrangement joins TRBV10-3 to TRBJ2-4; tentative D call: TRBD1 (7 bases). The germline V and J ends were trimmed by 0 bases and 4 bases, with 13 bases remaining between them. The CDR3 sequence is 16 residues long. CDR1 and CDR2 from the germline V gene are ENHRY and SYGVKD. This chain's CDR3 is CAISESVGGQKNIQYF. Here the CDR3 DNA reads TGTGCCATCAGTGAGTCGGTCGGGGGACAGAAAAACATTCAGTACTTC.

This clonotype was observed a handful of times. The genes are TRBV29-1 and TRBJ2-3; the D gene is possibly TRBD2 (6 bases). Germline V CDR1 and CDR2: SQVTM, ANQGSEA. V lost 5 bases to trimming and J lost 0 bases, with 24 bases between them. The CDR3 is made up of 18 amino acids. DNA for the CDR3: TGCAGCGTTATCCTCCCTAAGGCGGGGAGTCCTAGCACAGATACGCAGTATTTT. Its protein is CSVILPKAGSPSTDTQYF.